Following are 5 T cell receptor beta chains from one sample sequenced in a study of blood T cell repertoires in COVID-19. Method: immunoSEQ multiplex PCR; TCRdb's copy keeps in-frame clones and lacks some. Here the sample spans about 57,000 clones, roughly four fifths being singletons. The sample comprised peripheral blood. These receptors all come from a woman of 80 years or more with acute or convalescent COVID-19.

The V gene is TRBV30, the J gene TRBJ1-6; D unclear. The CDR3 has 13 amino acids. Germline loops: CDR1 GTSNPN, CDR2 SVGIG (reference sequence). V dropped 3 bases and J dropped 5 bases, with 8 bases sitting between them. DNA of the CDR3: TGTGCCTGGAGGCCCGGGAATAATTCACCCCTCCACTTT. Protein sequence: CAWRPGNNSPLHF.

The CDR3 here is CASSLGTSYEQYF. The DNA of the CDR3 is TGTGCCAGCAGCCTGGGGACTAGCTACGAGCAGTACTTC. The genes are TRBV11-2 and TRBJ2-7; 8 bases are shared with TRBD2. There are 13 residues in the CDR3. Per germline, CDR1 SGHAT and CDR2 FQNNGV. V gave up 5 bases and J gave up 3 bases; unmatched junction bases: 3.

The V gene is TRBV4-2, the J gene TRBJ2-3, with D possibly matching TRBD2 (6 bases). Germline CDR1 LGHNA, CDR2 YNFKEQ. Trimming stripped 1 base from V and 0 bases from J, with 8 bases between. The CDR3 spans 15 residues. This chain's CDR3 is CASSQARGSTDTQYF. Here the CDR3 DNA reads TGTGCCAGCAGCCAAGCGCGGGGAAGCACAGATACGCAGTATTTT.

This chain connects TRBV28 to TRBJ2-5; 11 nucleotides align to TRBD1. The CDR3 runs to 15 residues. From germline, CDR1 is MDHEN and CDR2 SYDVKM. V lost 4 bases to trimming and J lost 1 base; unmatched junction nucleotides: 2. Written as DNA, the CDR3 is TGTGCCAGCAGTTCGGGACAGGGGGTCCAAGAGACCCAGTACTTC. Its translation: CASSSGQGVQETQYF.

This chain uses TRBV13 with TRBJ2-3; 7 nucleotides match TRBD2. Germline assignment: CDR1 PRHDT and CDR2 FYEKMQ (reference sequence). Trimming cost V 5 bases and J 6 bases; bases outside gene matches: 11. The CDR3 has 15 residues. The CDR3 DNA reads TGTGCCAGCAGCGCCCGGACTAGGGGAATGGATACGCAGTATTTT. It yields the protein CASSARTRGMDTQYF.